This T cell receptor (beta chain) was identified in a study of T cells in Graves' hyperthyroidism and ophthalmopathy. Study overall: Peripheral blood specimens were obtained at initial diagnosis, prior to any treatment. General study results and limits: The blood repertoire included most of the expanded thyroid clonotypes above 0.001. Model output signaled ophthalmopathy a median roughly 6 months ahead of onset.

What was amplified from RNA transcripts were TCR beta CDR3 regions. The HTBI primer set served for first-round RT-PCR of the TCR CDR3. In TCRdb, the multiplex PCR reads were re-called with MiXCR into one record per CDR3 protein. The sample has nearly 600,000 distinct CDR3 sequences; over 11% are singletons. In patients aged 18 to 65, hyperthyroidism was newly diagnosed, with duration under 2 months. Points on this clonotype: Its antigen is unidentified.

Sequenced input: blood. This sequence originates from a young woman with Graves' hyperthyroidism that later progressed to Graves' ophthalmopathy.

The CDR3 loop is CASSMAGGGYNEQFF. CDR3 DNA sequence: TGTGCCAGTAGTATGGCAGGGGGGGGCTACAATGAGCAGTTCTTC. V and J are TRBV19 and TRBJ2-1; possibly TRBD1 or TRBD2 for D (7 bases each). The germline CDR1 and CDR2 sequences are LNHDA and SQIVND (reference sequence). The length of the CDR3 is 15 residues. Trimming left V 3 bases short and J 3 bases short, with 12 bases between.